Below, 29 T cell receptor beta chains from the same sample are listed, as sequenced in a study of Graves' ophthalmopathy and Graves' hyperthyroidism. RNA transcripts yielded amplified TCR beta CDR3 regions. HTBI-primed first-round RT-PCR preceded second-round multiplex PCR. MiXCR, applied by TCRdb to the multiplex PCR reads, yields one record per CDR3 protein. This table has approximately 1.2 million distinct CDR3 sequences, less than 45% appearing once. Sequencing used peripheral blood or thyroid tissue (not recorded which). These receptors were obtained from an adult man with Graves' hyperthyroidism.

Only a few counts were recorded for this clonotype. The J gene is TRBJ2-2, the V gene TRBV3-1; no firm D call. V was clipped by 7 bases and J by 2 bases, with 8 bases between them. Per germline, CDR1 LGHDT and CDR2 YNNKEL (reference sequence). The CDR3 has 13 amino acids. The CDR3 DNA is TGTGCCAGCAACCGATACAACACCGGGGAGCTGTTTTTT. Its protein product is CASNRYNTGELFF.

The chain combines TRBV19 with TRBJ2-5; possibly TRBD2 for D (7 bases). With 1 base removed from V and 4 bases from J, the gap between germline ends came to 13 bases. The CDR3 runs to 15 residues. Germline CDR1 LNHDA, CDR2 SQIVND (reference sequence). DNA for the CDR3: TGTGCCAGTAGTATAGTAGGGGGGGCCCTAGAGACCCAGTACTTC. The encoded protein is CASSIVGGALETQYF.

This clonotype occurred a few times. Written as DNA, the CDR3 is TGTGCCAGCAGCTGGGGCATTAATGAAAAACTGTTTTTT. Translation: CASSWGINEKLFF. The chain uses TRBV7-3 and TRBJ1-4; D possibly corresponds to TRBD1 (5 bases). Trimming stripped 4 bases from V and 4 bases from J, with 7 bases between. The CDR3 totals 13 residues. Germline CDR1 reads SGHTA; CDR2 reads FQGTGA.

This clonotype was seen only once. The gene calls are TRBV20-1 and TRBJ2-7; TRBD1 agrees at 7 bases. J lost 7 bases, V lost 2 bases, and 8 bases had no gene match. This CDR3 is built from 13 residues. The germline V gene encodes CDR1 DFQATT and CDR2 SNEGSKA (reference sequence). This CDR3 reads CSARQGDTEEQYF. DNA of the CDR3: TGCAGTGCTAGACAGGGGGACACTGAAGAGCAGTACTTC.

This clonotype came up many times. V and J are TRBV20-1 and TRBJ1-4; a weak D match, TRBD1 (5 bases). The CDR3 covers 14 residues. The V gene's germline CDR1 is DFQATT and CDR2 SNEGSKA (reference sequence). The V end was cut by 0 bases, the J end by 5 bases, with 10 bases between. The CDR3 coding sequence is TGCAGTGCTAGAGACCCGGGGCAGAATGAAAAACTGTTTTTT. It yields the protein CSARDPGQNEKLFF.

As for this clonotype: It may be a read error: a sequence one base away is much more abundant. The chain has TRBV20-1 and TRBJ1-5, with D unresolved. The V gene lost 3 bases and the J gene lost 4 bases, with 4 bases spanning the gap. From germline, CDR1 is DFQATT and CDR2 SNEGSKA (reference sequence). There are 11 residues in the CDR3. The CDR3 loop reads CSARGNQPQHF. In nucleotides, the CDR3 is TGCAGTGCTAGGGGGAATCAGCCCCAGCATTTT.

This clonotype was counted at least ten times. The chain combines TRBV19 with TRBJ1-2; TRBD1 is a possible D gene (5 bases). The germline V and J ends were trimmed by 8 bases and 4 bases, with 14 bases remaining between them. The CDR3 is 13 residues long. Germline-derived CDR1 and CDR2 are LNHDA and SQIVND (reference sequence). The CDR3 loop reads CASRGFSSYGYTF. CDR3 in DNA: TGTGCCAGTCGGGGCTTTAGTTCCTATGGCTACACCTTC.

This clonotype was picked up many times. The genes are TRBV10-2 and TRBJ2-7; 9 bases agree with TRBD1. J was trimmed by 3 bases and V by 4 bases; bases with no gene match: 1. The CDR3 has 13 amino acids. Germline CDR1 and CDR2: WSHSY and SAAADI. The CDR3 DNA reads TGCGCCAGCAGTGTGGACAGGGGCTACGAGCAGTACTTC. Encoded protein: CASSVDRGYEQYF.

The count of this clonotype is one. A much larger clone differs from this one at a single base, so this may be a read error. The V gene is TRBV19, the J gene TRBJ2-7, with TRBD1 matching 7 bases. The V and J ends lost 4 bases and 6 bases, in that order; junction bases with no gene match: 12. The germline V gene has CDR1 LNHDA and CDR2 SQIVND (reference sequence). The CDR3 extends over 15 amino acids. The CDR3 DNA reads as TGTGCCAGTAGTAGCTTGTTCGGGACAGCGCGCGAGCAGTACTTC. It translates to CASSSLFGTAREQYF.

This clonotype has more than one count but fewer than ten. V usage is TRBV12-3 or TRBV12-4 and J usage is TRBJ1-1; 11 bases are a match to TRBD1. Trimming took 7 bases from V and 5 from J; bases not matched to a gene: 15. The CDR3 sequence is 17 residues long. CDR3 bases: TGTGCCAGCATCAAGGGGACAGGGGGATCGTGGAGGACTGAAGCTTTCTTT. Translated: CASIKGTGGSWRTEAFF.

At least ten counts were recorded for this clonotype. The chain carries TRBV7-9 and TRBJ2-2; D unresolved. Per germline, CDR1 SEHNR and CDR2 FQNEAQ (reference sequence). The CDR3 totals 11 residues. V was clipped by 7 bases and J by 6 bases, with 6 bases between them. The CDR3 reads CASMDAGELFF. The CDR3 DNA reads as TGTGCCAGCATGGACGCCGGGGAGCTGTTTTTT. The full variable domain, in which reference TRBV7-9 and TRBJ2-2 provide the parts outside the CDR3, is DTGVSQNPRHKITKRGQNVTFRCDPISEHNRLYWYRQTLGQGPEFLTYFQNEAQLEKSRLLSDRFSAERPKGSFSTLEIQRTEQGDSAMYLCASMDAGELFFGEGSRLTVL.

This clonotype showed up just a few times. V gene TRBV5-1 combines with J gene TRBJ2-7; TRBD2 matches at 8 bases. The CDR3 is 17 residues long. V was pared by 0 bases and J by 4 bases, with 12 bases of the junction left unmatched. Germline V gives CDR1 SGHRS, CDR2 YFSETQ. For the CDR3, the DNA is TGCGCCAGCAGCTTGGGGGGGATTAAGCGGGAGCAGTACGAGCAGTACTTC. Protein: CASSLGGIKREQYEQYF.

V is TRBV10-3 and J is TRBJ1-2, with TRBD1 as a possible D gene (5 bases). V lost 6 bases, J lost 3 bases, and 17 bases lay in between. The length of the CDR3 is 15 residues. Per germline, CDR1 ENHRY and CDR2 SYGVKD. CDR3 residues: CAIREGPGGHYGYTF. The CDR3 DNA follows: TGTGCCATCAGGGAGGGGCCAGGAGGGCACTATGGCTACACCTTC.

This clonotype was detected only a few times. The chain employs TRBV12-5 and TRBJ1-4, with 8 bases fitting TRBD1. Losses at the gene ends were 4 bases for V and 8 bases for J; bases not matched to a gene: 9. The CDR3 covers 15 residues. The germline CDR1 and CDR2 sequences are LGHNT and FRNRAP. CDR3 sequence: CASGSHGQGREKLFF. The CDR3 DNA sequence: TGTGCTAGTGGTTCCCATGGACAGGGAAGGGAAAAACTGTTTTTT.

V and J are TRBV6-2 or TRBV6-3 and TRBJ1-1; no clear D gene. This CDR3 is 14 amino acids long. Trimming stripped 6 bases from V and 3 bases from J, with 14 bases between. The germline V gene has CDR1 MNHEY and CDR2 SVGEGT. The chain's CDR3 is CASRERVEYTEAFF. CDR3 DNA sequence: TGTGCCAGCAGGGAGAGGGTTGAGTACACTGAAGCTTTCTTT.

The chain links TRBV4-1 to TRBJ2-6; unclear D gene. The CDR3 runs 17 residues. The germline V gene has CDR1 MGHRA and CDR2 YSYEKL. V was shortened by 1 base and J by 1 base, with 11 bases between the two germline ends. CDR3 loop: CASSQGSAGSGANVLTF. CDR3 coding DNA: TGCGCCAGCAGCCAAGGGAGCGCAGGTTCTGGGGCCAACGTCCTGACTTTC.

This clonotype was observed a handful of times. Here the CDR3 reads CASSKRAGIKLQETQYF. CDR3 sequence (DNA): TGTGCCAGCAGCAAGAGGGCCGGGATTAAGCTTCAAGAGACCCAGTACTTC. This sequence joins TRBV27 and TRBJ2-5; maybe TRBD2 (5 bases). Germline V gives CDR1 MNHEY, CDR2 SMNVEV (reference sequence). The V end was cut by 6 bases, the J end by 2 bases, with 22 bases between. The CDR3 sequence is 17 residues long.

This CDR3 is CAWAYISYEQYF. Written as DNA, the CDR3 is TGTGCCTGGGCCTACATCTCCTACGAGCAGTACTTC. V is TRBV19 and J is TRBJ2-7; no clear D. The V end was cut by 11 bases, the J end by 0 bases, with 11 bases between. This CDR3 has 12 amino acids. Germline-derived CDR1 and CDR2 are LNHDA and SQIVND (reference sequence).

This clonotype was seen ten or more times. The chain joins TRBV7-2 to TRBJ1-2; D gene unclear. This CDR3 is built from 12 residues. CDR1 SGHTA and CDR2 FQGNSA come from the germline V gene. Trimming left V 2 bases short and J 4 bases short, with 5 bases between. The CDR3 sequence is CASSLWFYGYTF. CDR3 DNA: TGTGCCAGCAGCTTATGGTTCTATGGCTACACCTTC.

This clonotype was observed a few times. V gene TRBV7-6 combines with J gene TRBJ2-7; D may correspond to TRBD1 or TRBD2 (5 bases each). With 5 bases removed from V and 2 bases from J, the gap between germline ends came to 13 bases. CDR1 and CDR2 from the germline V gene are SGHVS and FNYEAQ. CDR3 length equals 14 residues. The CDR3, as DNA: TGTGCCAGCAGCACAAGGGACCCGGCCTACGAGCAGTACTTC. Translating gives CASSTRDPAYEQYF. Looking up the rest from reference TRBV7-6 and TRBJ2-7 gives the full variable domain: GAGVSQSPRYKVTKRGQDVALRCDPISGHVSLYWYRQALGQGPEFLTYFNYEAQQDKSGLPNDRFSAERPEGSISTLTIQRTEQRDSAMYRCASSTRDPAYEQYFGPGTRLTVT.

This clonotype was seen many times. The chain has TRBV7-9 and TRBJ1-4; D remains ambiguous. Germline assignment: CDR1 SEHNR and CDR2 FQNEAQ (reference sequence). Trimming took 6 bases from V and 7 from J, leaving 12 bases between them. The CDR3 covers 13 residues. The chain's CDR3 is CASSISLAEKLFF. The CDR3 nucleotides are TGTGCCAGCAGTATTAGTCTGGCTGAAAAACTGTTTTTT. Complete variable domain (other parts from reference TRBV7-9 and TRBJ1-4): DTGVSQNPRHKITKRGQNVTFRCDPISEHNRLYWYRQTLGQGPEFLTYFQNEAQLEKSRLLSDRFSAERPKGSFSTLEIQRTEQGDSAMYLCASSISLAEKLFFGSGTQLSVL.

V gene TRBV11-2 combines with J gene TRBJ2-7; TRBD1 aligns across 8 bases. With V trimmed by 1 base and J by 4 bases, 6 bases remained unmatched. The germline CDR1 and CDR2 sequences are SGHAT and FQNNGV. There are 15 residues in the CDR3. Written as DNA, the CDR3 is TGTGCCAGCAGCTTAGGGAGGACAGGGAATTACGAGCAGTACTTC. It yields the protein CASSLGRTGNYEQYF.

This chain connects TRBV12-3 or TRBV12-4 to TRBJ1-3, with D unresolved. Trimming stripped 3 bases from V and 2 bases from J, with 11 bases between. There are 15 residues in the CDR3. CDR3 bases: TGTGCCAGCAGTTTTGCCGGACGACCTGGAAACACCATATATTTT. Residues: CASSFAGRPGNTIYF.

This clonotype was seen repeatedly, ten times or more. The chain carries TRBV6-5 and TRBJ1-2; D is unresolved. CDR3 length: 13 residues. V lost 4 bases and J 1 base, leaving 7 bases between the germline ends. The V gene's germline CDR1 is MNHEY and CDR2 SVGAGI. The CDR3 is CASSSKNNYGYTF. CDR3 DNA sequence: TGTGCCAGCAGTTCCAAAAATAACTATGGCTACACCTTC.

V and J are TRBV10-3 and TRBJ2-5, with 7 bases that match TRBD2. CDR1 ENHRY and CDR2 SYGVKD come from the germline V gene. This CDR3 has 16 residues. With 10 bases clipped from V and 4 bases from J, the junction kept 18 bases outside the gene matches. In DNA form, the CDR3 reads TGTGCCAGCAGCCCCCCGAAGACTAGCATAGCAGAGACCCAGTACTTC. It yields the protein CASSPPKTSIAETQYF.

This clonotype was observed at least ten times. The CDR3 region is CSATRTGSPYGYTF. The CDR3, as DNA: TGCAGTGCTACCCGGACAGGGTCCCCCTATGGCTACACCTTC. This rearrangement joins TRBV20-1 to TRBJ1-2, with TRBD1 matching over 8 bases. The V and J ends lost 4 bases and 4 bases, in that order; junction bases with no gene match: 8. The CDR3 has 14 residues. Germline lookup yields CDR1 DFQATT and CDR2 SNEGSKA (reference sequence).

This clonotype occurred many times. The rearrangement uses TRBV7-2 and TRBJ2-7, with a weak D call TRBD1 (5 bases). Germline V gene data show CDR1 as SGHTA and CDR2 as FQGNSA. The V gene lost 6 bases and the J gene lost 2 bases, with 14 bases spanning the gap. This CDR3 has 14 residues. CDR3 in amino acids: CASSPGRATYEQYF. The CDR3 region has the DNA TGTGCCAGCAGTCCGGGCAGGGCTACCTACGAGCAGTACTTC.

The V gene is TRBV28, the J gene TRBJ1-1; D is unclear. V gave up 6 bases and J gave up 3 bases, with 17 bases separating them. The length of the CDR3 is 15 residues. CDR1 is MDHEN, CDR2 SYDVKM, per germline. The CDR3 DNA sequence: TGTGCCAGCAGGCCCCCGGGAGGGAGTCACACTGAAGCTTTCTTT. It specifies CASRPPGGSHTEAFF.

The gene calls are TRBV2 and TRBJ1-1; D is unresolved. Trimming shortened V by 7 bases and J by 1 base, and 16 bases separated the two germline ends. Per the germline V gene, CDR1 is SNHLY and CDR2 is FYNNEI. This CDR3 has 15 amino acids. CDR3 in amino acids: CASTPLGDGNTEAFF. In DNA, the CDR3 is TGTGCCAGCACCCCTTTGGGTGACGGGAACACTGAAGCTTTCTTT. The whole variable domain, filled in from reference TRBV2 and TRBJ1-1, reads EPEVTQTPSHQVTQMGQEVILRCVPISNHLYFYWYRQILGQKVEFLVSFYNNEISEKSEIFDDQFSVERPDGSNFTLKIRSTKLEDSAMYFCASTPLGDGNTEAFFGQGTRLTVV.